This T cell receptor (beta chain) was captured by sequencing in a study of radiotherapy plus CTLA-4 blockade in lung cancer. Study as a whole: 18% of patients responded objectively, and around 32% achieved disease control.

Libraries were prepared by immunoSEQ multiplex PCR; TCRdb keeps only in-frame clonotypes and omits some of them. The data show about 83,000 clones, 78% seen once. This CDR3 contains 15 residues. CDR1 is WNHNN, CDR2 SYGVQD, per germline (reference sequence). Enrolled patients, whose metastatic non-small-cell lung cancer was chemo-refractory, received focal radiation plus CTLA-4 blockade with ipilimumab. As for this clone: The same CDR3 arises from other DNA sequences in this sample as well.

Specimen: peripheral blood, collected from a patient treated with radiotherapy plus ipilimumab. The gene calls are TRBV10-1 and TRBJ1-1; 8 positions match TRBD1. The receptor was derived from a human donor with non-small cell lung cancer who had a partial response to radiotherapy plus ipilimumab. Some clones in this sample may be carry-over from other donors' samples. In DNA form, the CDR3 reads TGCGCGAGAGGGATTAGACAGGGGAAAAGGGCTGAAGCTTTCTTT. This translates into CARGIRQGKRAEAFF.